The 17 T cell receptor beta chains in this list originate from one sample, sequenced in a study of OX40 agonist ivuxolimab in advanced cancers. TCRdb's table, derived via immunoSEQ multiplex PCR, lists solely in-frame clones and lacks some. The table lists about 46,000 clones, around nine tenths of them singletons. Sequencing used CD4+ or CD8+ T cells sorted from blood, obtained in a trial of the OX40 agonist ivuxolimab. These receptors came from an adult with an advanced solid tumor such as melanoma, head and neck, liver or kidney cancer.

The chain uses TRBV7-3 and TRBJ1-3; the D is unclear. V was clipped by 5 bases and J by 4 bases, with 9 bases between them. The CDR3 runs 13 residues. Germline lookup yields CDR1 SGHTA and CDR2 FQGTGA. CDR3 sequence: CASSPLPGNTIYF. CDR3 DNA: TGTGCCAGCAGCCCCCTCCCCGGAAACACCATATATTTT.

V gene TRBV13 combines with J gene TRBJ1-1, with TRBD1 as a possible D gene (5 bases). This CDR3 contains 16 residues. Germline CDR1 is PRHDT and CDR2 is FYEKMQ (reference sequence). Between the trimmed V and J ends, which lost 2 bases and 0 bases, there was a span of 13 bases. The CDR3 nucleotides are TGTGCCAGCAGCTTAATGGGGGGATACATGAACACTGAAGCTTTCTTT. This sequence encodes CASSLMGGYMNTEAFF.

This clone has only one observation. The chain employs TRBV29-1 and TRBJ1-4; no clear D gene. Germline assignment: CDR1 SQVTM and CDR2 ANQGSEA. Trimming pared 0 bases from V and 4 bases from J, leaving 12 bases between. CDR3 length: 15 residues. CDR3 sequence (DNA): TGCAGCGTTGAAGATGTGGAAGGGCGTAATGAAAAACTGTTTTTT. Its protein is CSVEDVEGRNEKLFF.

This chain joins TRBV5-4 and TRBJ2-7; 9 nucleotides agree with TRBD1. From germline, CDR1 is SGHNT and CDR2 YYREEE (reference sequence). The CDR3 sequence is 15 residues long. The trim removed 4 bases at V and 5 bases at J, leaving 10 bases unmatched. This CDR3 is CASSRRDRASHEQYF. The CDR3 bases are TGTGCCAGCAGCCGCCGGGACAGGGCATCCCACGAGCAGTACTTC.

This chain joins TRBV18 and TRBJ2-7, with TRBD1 identical over 7 bases. The V and J ends lost 3 bases and 0 bases, in that order; junction bases with no gene match: 8. The germline CDR1 and CDR2 sequences are KGHSH and LQKENI. CDR3 size: 16 residues. The CDR3 sequence: CASSPIDRVSSYEQYF. CDR3 in DNA: TGTGCCAGCTCACCGATAGACAGGGTGAGCTCCTACGAGCAGTACTTC.

The chain links TRBV11-1 to TRBJ2-1; possible D gene TRBD1, 6 bases. The ends were cut back, 2 bases at V and 3 bases at J, with 14 bases in the middle. This CDR3 has 16 amino acids. Germline CDR1 is SGHAT and CDR2 is FQDESV (reference sequence). CDR3 nucleotides: TGTGCCAGCAGCTTATCCGGACAGACATTCTACAATGAGCAGTTCTTC. It translates to CASSLSGQTFYNEQFF.

This clone has just a few counts. This chain connects TRBV6-6 to TRBJ2-5; no clear D. V was trimmed by 5 bases and J by 5 bases, leaving 9 bases between them. Germline CDR1 reads MNHNY; CDR2 reads SVGAGI (reference sequence). CDR3 length equals 12 residues. CDR3 sequence (DNA): TGTGCCAGCAGTAGACTGATGGAGACCCAGTACTTC. Translating it yields CASSRLMETQYF.

The V gene is TRBV7-9, the J gene TRBJ2-7; D is unresolved. CDR1 SEHNR and CDR2 FQNEAQ come from the germline V gene (reference sequence). The CDR3 consists of 16 residues. The V and J ends lost 4 bases and 7 bases respectively, with 23 bases between them. For the CDR3, the DNA is TGTGCCAGCAGCTCCTGGGCCGAGAAGTTGGGAAGGGAGCAGTACTTC. This sequence encodes CASSSWAEKLGREQYF. Drawing the rest from reference TRBV7-9 and TRBJ2-7, the complete variable domain is DTGVSQNPRHKITKRGQNVTFRCDPISEHNRLYWYRQTLGQGPEFLTYFQNEAQLEKSRLLSDRFSAERPKGSFSTLEIQRTEQGDSAMYLCASSSWAEKLGREQYFGPGTRLTVT.

CDR3 region: CASSLSGGAPGELFF. CDR3 DNA: TGTGCCAGCAGCTTATCCGGGGGGGCCCCCGGGGAGCTGTTTTTT. This chain uses TRBV7-6 with TRBJ2-2; 8 bases are a match to TRBD2. The CDR3 has 15 amino acids. Germline V gene data show CDR1 as SGHVS and CDR2 as FNYEAQ. J lost 6 bases, V lost 2 bases, and 5 bases had no gene match.

This clone was observed a single time. The gene calls are TRBV11-3 and TRBJ2-2; possibly TRBD1 for D (5 bases). Germline CDR1 SGHNT, CDR2 YENEEA. Trimming shortened V by 0 bases and J by 5 bases, and 16 bases separated the two germline ends. The CDR3 sequence is 17 residues long. CDR3 region: CASSLDRGAWRTGELFF. Written as DNA, the CDR3 is TGTGCCAGCAGCTTAGATCGTGGGGCGTGGCGGACCGGGGAGCTGTTTTTT.

This sequence joins TRBV28 and TRBJ1-6; D gene uncertain. Trimming cost V 1 base and J 0 bases, with 13 bases left between them. Germline values: CDR1 MDHEN, CDR2 SYDVKM. The CDR3 is made up of 18 amino acids. The CDR3 region is CASSLYPTRYSYNSPLHF. The CDR3 DNA sequence: TGTGCCAGCAGTTTATACCCCACAAGGTACTCCTATAATTCACCCCTCCACTTT.

The V call is TRBV13, the J call TRBJ1-4, with 8 bases that match TRBD1. Germline V gives CDR1 PRHDT, CDR2 FYEKMQ (reference sequence). The CDR3 covers 16 residues. V trimming: 5 bases; J trimming: 0 bases; junction bases outside the gene matches: 5. CDR3 in amino acids: CASSLGQGATNEKLFF. The CDR3 coding sequence is TGTGCCAGCAGCCTCGGACAGGGCGCAACTAATGAAAAACTGTTTTTT.

The gene calls are TRBV2 and TRBJ2-3, with D maybe TRBD2 (5 bases). The V end lost 3 bases, the J end lost 0 bases, and 10 bases lay between the germline ends. This CDR3 region has 15 residues. Germline lookup yields CDR1 SNHLY and CDR2 FYNNEI. The DNA of the CDR3 is TGTGCCAGCAGTGACCAGCGGTCAAGCACAGATACGCAGTATTTT. Translating it yields CASSDQRSSTDTQYF.

This chain uses TRBV7-3 with TRBJ2-3, with 9 bases fitting TRBD2. Germline loops: CDR1 SGHTA, CDR2 FQGTGA. This CDR3 is 16 amino acids long. Trimming removed 2 bases from V and 2 bases from J; junction bases left unmatched: 5. CDR3 residues: CASSLGSGSPTDTQYF. DNA for the CDR3: TGTGCCAGCAGCTTAGGTAGCGGGAGCCCCACAGATACGCAGTATTTT.

As DNA, the CDR3 is TGTGCCACCAGACTAGCGAACGAGCAGTACTTC. Encoded protein: CATRLANEQYF. The chain recombines TRBV15 with TRBJ2-7; 7 bases align to TRBD2. With V trimmed by 6 bases and J by 5 bases, 1 base remained unmatched. Germline V gene sequence: CDR1 LNHNV, CDR2 YYDKDF (reference sequence). The CDR3 runs 11 residues.

The V gene is TRBV5-3, the J gene TRBJ2-2, with 8 bases that match TRBD1. TRBV5-3 counts as an open reading frame of uncertain function. V shed 2 bases, J shed 0 bases, and the junction held 9 bases outside the gene matches. CDR3 length equals 18 residues. The CDR3 loop is CARSLIKTGVANTGELFF. For the CDR3, the DNA is TGTGCCAGAAGCTTAATCAAGACAGGGGTGGCGAACACCGGGGAGCTGTTTTTT.

The rearrangement joins TRBV30 to TRBJ2-2, with D possibly matching TRBD2 (5 bases). Germline loops: CDR1 GTSNPN, CDR2 SVGIG (reference sequence). The CDR3 spans 14 residues. Between the trimmed V and J ends, which lost 1 base and 1 base, there was a span of 7 bases. CDR3 sequence: CAWSAGMNTGELFF. CDR3 nucleotide sequence: TGTGCCTGGAGTGCGGGGATGAACACCGGGGAGCTGTTTTTT.